This T cell receptor beta chain came from a study of blood T cells in healthy people across ages. Alongside a J-beta primer mix, a sample-barcoded 5' primer served in a second PCR lasting roughly 6 to 11 cycles. Each CDR3 protein gets one entry after TCRdb re-called the 5' RACE reads with MiXCR. The profile covers some 860,000 distinct CDR3 sequences, with 45% to 70% appearing a single time and around 25% taken by the ten largest. With 4 bases removed from V and 11 bases from J, the gap between germline ends came to 14 bases. This CDR3 is 13 amino acids long. Per the germline V gene, CDR1 is LGHDT and CDR2 is YNNKEL (reference sequence).

The sequencing sample was made of blood. The gene calls are TRBV3-1 and TRBJ1-4; D gene unclear. The receptor was isolated from a middle-aged man in good health. DNA for the CDR3: TGTGCCAGCAGCCCCCCCCTTGTTGGGAAACTGTTTTTT. This translates into CASSPPLVGKLFF.